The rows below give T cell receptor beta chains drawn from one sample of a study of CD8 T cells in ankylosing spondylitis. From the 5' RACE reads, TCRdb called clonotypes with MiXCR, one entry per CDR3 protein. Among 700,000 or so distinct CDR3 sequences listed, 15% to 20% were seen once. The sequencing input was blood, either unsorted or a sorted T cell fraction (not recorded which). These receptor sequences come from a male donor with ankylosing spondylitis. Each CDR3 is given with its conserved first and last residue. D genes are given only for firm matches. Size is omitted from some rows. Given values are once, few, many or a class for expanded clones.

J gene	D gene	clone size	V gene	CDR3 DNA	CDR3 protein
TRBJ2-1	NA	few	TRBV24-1	TGTGCCACCAGTTCCCTAGGAGGGAGCAATGAGCAGTTCTTC	CATSSLGGSNEQFF
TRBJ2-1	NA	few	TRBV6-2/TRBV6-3	TGTGCCAGCAGTACCCGGGACCATACCAGGAGCTACAATGAGCAGTTCTTC	CASSTRDHTRSYNEQFF
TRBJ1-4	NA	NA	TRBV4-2	TGTGCCAGCAGACAAGGGGCTGCGGGAGGGGAAAAACTGTTTTTT	CASRQGAAGGEKLFF
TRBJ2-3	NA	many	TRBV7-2	TGTGCCAGCAGCTCCTATCAAGATACGCAGTATTTT	CASSSYQDTQYF
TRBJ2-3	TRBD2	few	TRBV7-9	TGTGCCAGCAGCCCCCGACTAGCCGTCACTACAGATACGCAGTATTTT	CASSPRLAVTTDTQYF
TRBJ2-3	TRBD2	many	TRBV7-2	TGTGCCAGCAGACCCGGACTAGCGGGAAGCACAGATACGCAGTATTTT	CASRPGLAGSTDTQYF
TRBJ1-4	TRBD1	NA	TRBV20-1	TGCAGTGCGACACAGGGGGTCGGTAATGAAAAACTGTTTTTT	CSATQGVGNEKLFF
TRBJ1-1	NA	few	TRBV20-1	TGCAGTGCCCTCCCGGACACGTACACTGAAGCTTTCTTT	CSALPDTYTEAFF
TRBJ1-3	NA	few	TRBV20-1	TGCAGTGCAGGGAAAACTTCTGGAAACACCATATATTTT	CSAGKTSGNTIYF
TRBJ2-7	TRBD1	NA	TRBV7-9	TGTGCCAGCAGCTTACATCGGACAGGGGCATCCTACGAGCAGTACTTC	CASSLHRTGASYEQYF
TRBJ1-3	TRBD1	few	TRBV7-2	TGTGCCAGCAGCTTCGGGACAGGGGTCTCTGGAAACACCATATATTTT	CASSFGTGVSGNTIYF
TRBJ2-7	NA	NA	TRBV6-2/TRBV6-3	TGTGCCAGCAGCCTGAAGTTGATCTCCTACGAGCAGTACTTC	CASSLKLISYEQYF
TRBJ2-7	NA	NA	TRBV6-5	TGTGCCAGCAGTTACTCGTTGGAAGGTTACGAGCAGTACTTC	CASSYSLEGYEQYF
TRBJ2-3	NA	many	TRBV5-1	TGCGCCAGCAGCTTGGAGGGAACCACAGATACGCAGTATTTT	CASSLEGTTDTQYF
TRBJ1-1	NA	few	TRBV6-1	TGTGCCATCCGGTTGCCCCCTTGGGAGGGTTCCCCTGAAGCTTTCTTT	CAIRLPPWEGSPEAFF
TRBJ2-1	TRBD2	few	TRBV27	TGTGCCAGCAGAGATTGGGGGGGACACAATGAGCAGTTCTTC	CASRDWGGHNEQFF
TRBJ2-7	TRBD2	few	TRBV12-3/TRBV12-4	TGTGCCAGCAGTCCGCCCCCGCTGACTAGCGGGAGGTACGAGCAGTACTTC	CASSPPPLTSGRYEQYF
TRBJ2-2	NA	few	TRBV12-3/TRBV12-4	TGTGCCAGCAGTGCATGGGGATTTACCGGGGAGCTGTTTTTT	CASSAWGFTGELFF
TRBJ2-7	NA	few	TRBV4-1	TGCGCCAGCAGCCAAGATCCGGGAGTAGGGTCCTACGAGCAGTACTTC	CASSQDPGVGSYEQYF
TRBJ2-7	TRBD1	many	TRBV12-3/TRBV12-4	TGCGCCAGCAGCCTCCGGGACAGGGGGTACGAGCAGTACTTC	CASSLRDRGYEQYF
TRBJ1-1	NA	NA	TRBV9	TGTGCCAGCAGCGCCCGACCGGGGGGCGCCAACACTGAAGCTTTCTTT	CASSARPGGANTEAFF
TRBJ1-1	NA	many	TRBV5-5	TGTGCCAGCAGCCCGCTCGTGAGAGGCTCTGGGGCTTTCTTT	CASSPLVRGSGAFF
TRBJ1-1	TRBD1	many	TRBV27	TGTGCCAGCAGTCCACGACAGGGGGTCACTGAAGCTTTCTTT	CASSPRQGVTEAFF
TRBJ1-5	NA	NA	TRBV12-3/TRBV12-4	TGTGCCAGCAGGTCTGACAGAAGCCAGCCCCAGCATTTT	CASRSDRSQPQHF
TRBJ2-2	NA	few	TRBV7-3	TGTGCCAGCAGCTTAACTTCTCGGGGCGGGCTGGACACCGGGGAGCTGTTTTTT	CASSLTSRGGLDTGELFF
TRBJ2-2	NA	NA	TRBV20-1	TGCAGTGCTAGAGACCCACGTAGGGTGAACACCGGGGAGCTGTTTTTT	CSARDPRRVNTGELFF
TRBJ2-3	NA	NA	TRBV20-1	TGCGTATGGGGCACAGATACGCAGTATTTT	CVWGTDTQYF
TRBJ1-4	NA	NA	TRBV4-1	TGCGCCAGCAGCCAAGATCGTGCTCGGCTGTTTTTT	CASSQDRARLFF
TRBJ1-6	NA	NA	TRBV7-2	TGTGCCAGCAGCTTCCAGGGGATAAGGGAACCCCTCCACTTT	CASSFQGIREPLHF
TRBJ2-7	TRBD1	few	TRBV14	TGTGCCAGCAGCCAAGATCTGGCAGGGGGCTACGAGCAGTACTTC	CASSQDLAGGYEQYF
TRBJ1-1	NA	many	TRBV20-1	TGCAGTGCTTATACAGGGATGTCCTACACTGAAGCTTTCTTT	CSAYTGMSYTEAFF
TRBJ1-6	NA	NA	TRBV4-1	TGCGCCAGCAGCCCACAGGCTTCGAATTCACCCCTCCACTTT	CASSPQASNSPLHF
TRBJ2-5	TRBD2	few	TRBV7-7	TGTGCTAGCAGCTTATCCATTAGAGCGGGGGACGGTCAAGAGACCCAGTACTTC	CASSLSIRAGDGQETQYF
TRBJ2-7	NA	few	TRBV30	TGTGCCTGGTCCGCCCAATCCTACGAGCAGTACTTC	CAWSAQSYEQYF
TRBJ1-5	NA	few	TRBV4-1	TGCGCCAGCAGCCAAGAAATCCAGGACGATCAGCCCCAGCATTTT	CASSQEIQDDQPQHF
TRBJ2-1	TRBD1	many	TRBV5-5	TGTGCCAGCAGCTTACGTGTACAGGGGTCCAATGAGCAGTTCTTC	CASSLRVQGSNEQFF
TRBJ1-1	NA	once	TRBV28	TGTGCCAGCAGCCTGTGGAGCAGGGTTTTCGACACTGAAGCTTTCTTT	CASSLWSRVFDTEAFF
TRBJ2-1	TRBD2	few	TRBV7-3	TGTGCCAGCAGCCCTATGGGGCTAGCGGGAGCTAACTCCTACAATGAGCAGTTCTTC	CASSPMGLAGANSYNEQFF
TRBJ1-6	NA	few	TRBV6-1	TGTGCCAGCAGTGCCGATACATCGAATTCACCCCTCCACTTT	CASSADTSNSPLHF
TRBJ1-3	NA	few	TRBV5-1	TGCGCCAGCAGCTTGCAAGGGGGTGGAAACACCATATATTTT	CASSLQGGGNTIYF
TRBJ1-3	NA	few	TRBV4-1	TGCGCCAGCAGCCAAGGGGCAGGGCGGGACACCATATATTTT	CASSQGAGRDTIYF
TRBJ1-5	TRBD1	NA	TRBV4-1	TGCGCCAGCAGCCAAGATCGTAGGGGGCAGAGCAATCAGCCCCAGCATTTT	CASSQDRRGQSNQPQHF
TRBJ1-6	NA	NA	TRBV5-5	TGTGCCAGCAGTCGGGACACTGGGGATTCACCCCTCCACTTT	CASSRDTGDSPLHF
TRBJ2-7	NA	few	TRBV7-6	TGTGCCAGCAGCTTAGCACAGGCCGATAGATACGAGCAGTACTTC	CASSLAQADRYEQYF
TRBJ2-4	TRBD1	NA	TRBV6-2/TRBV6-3	TGTGCCAGCAAGGGACAGAAGGGAAACATTCAGTACTTC	CASKGQKGNIQYF
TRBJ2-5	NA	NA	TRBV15	TGTGCCACCAGCAGAGATCCCCGGATGGAAGAGACCCAGTACTTC	CATSRDPRMEETQYF
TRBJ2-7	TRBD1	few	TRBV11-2	TGTGCCAGCAGCTTAGATCGGACAGGGGGTGGCAAGAACGAGCAGTACTTC	CASSLDRTGGGKNEQYF
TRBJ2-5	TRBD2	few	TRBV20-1	TGCAGTGCTAGAGATTTCGTCCGCGGGAGAGGGCAAGAGACCCAGTACTTC	CSARDFVRGRGQETQYF
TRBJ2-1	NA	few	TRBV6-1	TGTGCCAGCACCAGGACTGGCCTGAATGAGCAGTTCTTC	CASTRTGLNEQFF